Listed here are 16 T cell receptor beta chains from one sample, sequenced in a study of T-cell memory formation after mild COVID-19. One entry per CDR3 protein, called by TCRdb with MiXCR from the 5' RACE reads. The sample has more than 400,000 distinct CDR3 sequences, roughly 20% seen once. Material: PBMCs or a T cell subset sorted from them (not recorded which). All receptors come from an adult woman who had mild COVID-19 (a few samples of this study predate the infection). Cell type and time point are not known.

This clonotype was counted between two and nine times. The V gene is TRBV3-1, the J gene TRBJ2-5; TRBD2 is a possible D gene (5 bases). Germline lookup yields CDR1 LGHDT and CDR2 YNNKEL (reference sequence). The CDR3 spans 12 residues. V was shortened by 5 bases and J by 5 bases, with 9 bases between the two germline ends. The CDR3 region is CASSNRRETQYF. The CDR3 DNA is TGTGCCAGCAGCAATCGGAGGGAGACCCAGTACTTC.

Here the CDR3 reads CASRPDRGTGNTIYF. DNA for the CDR3: TGTGCCAGTAGACCGGACAGGGGAACTGGAAACACCATATATTTT. The rearrangement joins TRBV19 to TRBJ1-3, with 9 bases identical to TRBD1. The CDR3 contains 15 residues. Trimming removed 6 bases from V and 2 bases from J; junction bases left unmatched: 5. Germline V gene sequence: CDR1 LNHDA, CDR2 SQIVND (reference sequence).

V gene TRBV4-3 combines with J gene TRBJ2-1, with 10 bases fitting TRBD1. The germline V gene encodes CDR1 LGHNA and CDR2 YSLEER. There are 15 residues in the CDR3. With V trimmed by 8 bases and J by 3 bases, 7 bases remained unmatched. CDR3 amino acids: CASGTGTGDYNEQFF. The CDR3 DNA reads as TGCGCCAGCGGGACCGGGACAGGGGACTACAATGAGCAGTTCTTC.

The rearrangement uses TRBV5-1 and TRBJ2-3, with D possibly matching TRBD1 (5 bases). Germline CDR1 is SGHRS and CDR2 is YFSETQ. The CDR3 contains 11 residues. The V and J ends lost 5 bases and 4 bases respectively, with 5 bases between them. CDR3 DNA sequence: TGCGCCAGCAGACAGGCAGATACGCAGTATTTT. Its protein is CASRQADTQYF.

A few counts support this clonotype. The chain carries TRBV20-1 and TRBJ2-5; D may be TRBD2 (6 bases). Trimming removed 6 bases at V and 5 bases at J, with 19 bases between. Germline V CDR1 and CDR2: DFQATT, SNEGSKA (reference sequence). The length of the CDR3 is 14 residues. Written as DNA, the CDR3 is TGCAGTGCCATGGGTGGCGGGACCAAGGAGACCCAGTACTTC. This encodes CSAMGGGTKETQYF.

This clonotype showed up just a few times. As DNA, the CDR3 is TGTGCCAGCAGCTACGTGGAGGAAGATACGCAGTATTTT. Translating it yields CASSYVEEDTQYF. J is TRBJ2-3 and V is TRBV12-3 or TRBV12-4; TRBD2 is a possible D gene (5 bases). The CDR3 spans 13 residues. Trimming removed 6 bases from V and 5 bases from J, with 12 bases in between.

There are a few counts of this clonotype. This chain uses TRBV7-6 with TRBJ2-1, with TRBD1 identical over 8 bases. After removal of 5 bases from V and 6 bases from J, the junction contained 9 bases not matched to a gene. The length of the CDR3 is 15 residues. From germline, CDR1 is SGHVS and CDR2 FNYEAQ. The CDR3 reads CASSKQGVGGNEQFF. The CDR3 DNA reads as TGTGCCAGCAGCAAACAGGGGGTAGGGGGCAATGAGCAGTTCTTC.

This clonotype was seen more than once but under ten times. This chain connects TRBV4-1 to TRBJ2-2; 9 nucleotides match TRBD1. Unmatched junction bases numbered 9, after V lost 0 bases and J lost 4 bases. The V gene's germline CDR1 is MGHRA and CDR2 YSYEKL. The CDR3 runs 18 residues. CDR3 sequence reads: CASSQERRGQGLTGELFF. The CDR3 nucleotides read TGCGCCAGCAGCCAAGAAAGGAGGGGACAGGGTCTCACCGGGGAGCTGTTTTTT.

This clonotype was counted a few times. This sequence joins TRBV6-1 and TRBJ2-1, with TRBD2 identical over 9 bases. Germline CDR1 MNHNS, CDR2 SASEGT. The CDR3 totals 15 residues. After removal of 6 bases from V and 3 bases from J, the junction contained 6 bases not matched to a gene. The CDR3 here is CASRPAGGVYNEQFF. The CDR3, as DNA: TGTGCCAGCAGGCCAGCGGGGGGCGTCTACAATGAGCAGTTCTTC.

V usage is TRBV12-3 or TRBV12-4 and J usage is TRBJ2-4; weak D call: TRBD1 (6 bases). There are 17 residues in the CDR3. V shed 5 bases and J shed 6 bases, with 23 bases lying between them. The CDR3 bases are TGTGCCAGCAGTCCACTTGCCGCTTTACAGGGCCTAAACATTCAGTACTTC. Translated, it gives CASSPLAALQGLNIQYF.

The V gene is TRBV6-2 or TRBV6-3, the J gene TRBJ2-5; no definite D call. V lost 1 base, J lost 5 bases, and 23 bases lay in between. Germline CDR1 and CDR2: MNHEY and SVGEGT. The length of the CDR3 is 18 residues. The chain's CDR3 is CASSYLWPNREIYETQYF. The CDR3 coding sequence is TGTGCCAGCAGTTACTTGTGGCCGAACCGCGAAATTTATGAGACCCAGTACTTC.

V usage is TRBV12-3 or TRBV12-4 and J usage is TRBJ2-1; 10 nucleotides match TRBD2. The trim removed 1 base at V and 6 bases at J, leaving 6 bases unmatched. The CDR3 is 16 amino acids. The CDR3: CASSLDTLAGVNEQFF. For the CDR3, the DNA is TGTGCCAGCAGTTTAGATACCCTAGCGGGAGTCAATGAGCAGTTCTTC.

This clonotype was seen many times. The rearrangement links TRBV11-2 to TRBJ1-2, with a tentative D call TRBD1 (5 bases). Germline V lookup: CDR1 SGHAT, CDR2 FQNNGV. There are 13 residues in the CDR3. V gave up 1 base and J gave up 4 bases, with 7 bases separating them. The chain's CDR3 is CASSLAGAYGYTF. The CDR3 coding sequence is TGTGCCAGCAGCTTAGCTGGGGCCTATGGCTACACCTTC.

This clonotype appeared a few times. The CDR3 reads CAGLGFSDTQYF. CDR3 in DNA: TGTGCGGGGCTGGGGTTTTCAGATACGCAGTATTTT. V is TRBV2 and J is TRBJ2-3, with D possibly matching TRBD1 (5 bases). From germline, CDR1 is SNHLY and CDR2 FYNNEI. This CDR3 spans 12 amino acids.

V usage is TRBV12-3 or TRBV12-4 and J usage is TRBJ1-1, with D possibly TRBD1 on 5 matching bases. This CDR3 comprises 14 residues. The V end lost 6 bases, the J end lost 7 bases, and 18 bases lay between the germline ends. The CDR3 region is CASSLAGTSGEAFF. The CDR3 DNA is TGTGCCAGCAGCCTAGCCGGGACTTCGGGTGAAGCTTTCTTT.

The chain carries TRBV2 and TRBJ2-1, with 12 positions matching TRBD2. CDR1 is SNHLY and CDR2 is FYNNEI in the germline V gene. The CDR3 consists of 13 residues. Trimming at V came to 6 bases and at J to 10 bases, leaving 4 bases not matched to a gene. Written as DNA, the CDR3 is TGTGCCAGCAGGGATGGACTAGCGGGGGAGCAGTTCTTC. Its translation: CASRDGLAGEQFF.